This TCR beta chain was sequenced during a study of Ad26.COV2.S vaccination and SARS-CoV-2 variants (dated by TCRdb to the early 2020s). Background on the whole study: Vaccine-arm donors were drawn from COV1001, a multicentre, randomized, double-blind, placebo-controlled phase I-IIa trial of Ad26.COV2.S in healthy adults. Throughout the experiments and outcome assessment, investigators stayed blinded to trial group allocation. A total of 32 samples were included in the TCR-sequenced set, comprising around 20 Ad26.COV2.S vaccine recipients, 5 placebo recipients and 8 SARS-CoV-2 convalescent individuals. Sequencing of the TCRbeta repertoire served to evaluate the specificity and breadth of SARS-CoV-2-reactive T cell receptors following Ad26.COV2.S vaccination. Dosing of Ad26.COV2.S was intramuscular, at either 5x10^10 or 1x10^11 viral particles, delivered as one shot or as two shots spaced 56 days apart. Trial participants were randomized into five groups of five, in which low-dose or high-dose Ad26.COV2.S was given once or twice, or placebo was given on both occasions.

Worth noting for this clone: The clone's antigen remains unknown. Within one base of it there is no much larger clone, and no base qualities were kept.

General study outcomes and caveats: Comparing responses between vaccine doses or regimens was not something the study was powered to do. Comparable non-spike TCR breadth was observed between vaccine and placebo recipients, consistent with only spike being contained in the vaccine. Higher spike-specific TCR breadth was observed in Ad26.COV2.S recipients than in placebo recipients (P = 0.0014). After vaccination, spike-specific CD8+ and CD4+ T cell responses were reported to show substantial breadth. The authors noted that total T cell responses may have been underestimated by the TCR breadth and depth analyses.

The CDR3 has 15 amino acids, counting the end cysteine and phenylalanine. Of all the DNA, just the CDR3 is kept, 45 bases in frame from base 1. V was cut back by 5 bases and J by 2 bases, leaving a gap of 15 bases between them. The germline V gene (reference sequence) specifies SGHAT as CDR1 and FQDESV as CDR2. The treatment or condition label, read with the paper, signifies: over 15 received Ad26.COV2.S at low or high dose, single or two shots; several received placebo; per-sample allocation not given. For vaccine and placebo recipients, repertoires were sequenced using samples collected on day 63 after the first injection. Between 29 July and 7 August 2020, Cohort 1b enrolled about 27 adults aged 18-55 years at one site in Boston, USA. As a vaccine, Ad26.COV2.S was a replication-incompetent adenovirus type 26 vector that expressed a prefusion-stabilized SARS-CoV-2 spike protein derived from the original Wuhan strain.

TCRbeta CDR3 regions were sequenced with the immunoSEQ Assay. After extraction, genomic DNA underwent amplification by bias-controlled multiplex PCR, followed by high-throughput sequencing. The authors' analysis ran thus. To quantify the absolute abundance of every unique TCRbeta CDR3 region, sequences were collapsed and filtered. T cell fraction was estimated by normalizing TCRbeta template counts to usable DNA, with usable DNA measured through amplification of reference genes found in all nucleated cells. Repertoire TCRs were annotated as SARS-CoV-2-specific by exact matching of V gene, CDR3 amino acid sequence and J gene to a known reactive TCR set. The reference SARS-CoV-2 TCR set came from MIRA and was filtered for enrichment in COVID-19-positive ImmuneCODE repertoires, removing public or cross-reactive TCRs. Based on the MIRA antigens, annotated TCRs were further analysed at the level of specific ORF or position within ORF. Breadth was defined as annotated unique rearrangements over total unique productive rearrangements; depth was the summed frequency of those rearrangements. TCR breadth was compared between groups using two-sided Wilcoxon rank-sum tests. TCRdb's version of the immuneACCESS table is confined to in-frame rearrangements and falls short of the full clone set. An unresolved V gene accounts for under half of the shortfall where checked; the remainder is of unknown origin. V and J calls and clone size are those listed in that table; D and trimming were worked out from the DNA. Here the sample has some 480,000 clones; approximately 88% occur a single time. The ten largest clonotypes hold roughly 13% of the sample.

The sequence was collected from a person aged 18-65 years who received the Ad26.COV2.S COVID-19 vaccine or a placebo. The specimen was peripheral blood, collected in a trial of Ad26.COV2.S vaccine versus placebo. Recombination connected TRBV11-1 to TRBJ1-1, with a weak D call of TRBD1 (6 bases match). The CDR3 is CASSPTGGPNTEAFF. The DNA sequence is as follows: TGTGCCAGCAGCCCTACTGGGGGGCCCAACACTGAAGCTTTCTTT.